This T cell receptor (beta chain) was identified in a study of graft-versus-host responses after intestinal transplantation. Across the whole study: Multivisceral, liver-intestinal, or isolated intestinal transplants were received by the recipients. Following induction with anti-thymocyte globulin, all recipients were given tacrolimus and steroids for three to four years.

Profiled with immunoSEQ multiplex PCR; TCRdb holds only in-frame clones, not every one. This sample has 80,000 to 95,000 clones, with 85% to 95% found just once. Regarding this clone: Its antigen is undetermined.

Whole-study findings and limits: GvH clones appeared in recipient marrow, some first in ileum or blood. Allografts from individuals with graft-donor T cell macrochimerism displayed high graft-versus-host to host-versus-graft clonal ratios.

V lost 2 bases, J lost 2 bases, and 10 bases stayed unmatched. Germline-derived CDR1 and CDR2 are LNHDA and SQIVND (reference sequence). This CDR3 has 17 residues. The input for sequencing was unstimulated CD8+ T cells sorted from spleen or lymph node cells, taken before intestinal transplant. This clonotype was sampled from a human donor who received an intestinal transplant. J is TRBJ2-5 and V is TRBV19; 8 nucleotides agree with TRBD2. The CDR3 DNA reads as TGTGCCAGTAGTATATCCCCGCTAGCGGGTGAACAAGAGACCCAGTACTTC. The encoded protein is CASSISPLAGEQETQYF.